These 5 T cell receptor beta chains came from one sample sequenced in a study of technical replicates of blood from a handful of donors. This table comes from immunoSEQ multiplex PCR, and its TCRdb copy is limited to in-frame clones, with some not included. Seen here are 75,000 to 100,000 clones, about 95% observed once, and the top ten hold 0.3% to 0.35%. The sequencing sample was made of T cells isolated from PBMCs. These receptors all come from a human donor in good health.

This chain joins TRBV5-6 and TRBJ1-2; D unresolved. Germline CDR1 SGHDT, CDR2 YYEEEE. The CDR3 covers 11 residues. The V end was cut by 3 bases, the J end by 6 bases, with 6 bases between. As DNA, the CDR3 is TGTGCCAGCAGCTCCTACGATGGCTACACCTTC. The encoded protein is CASSSYDGYTF.

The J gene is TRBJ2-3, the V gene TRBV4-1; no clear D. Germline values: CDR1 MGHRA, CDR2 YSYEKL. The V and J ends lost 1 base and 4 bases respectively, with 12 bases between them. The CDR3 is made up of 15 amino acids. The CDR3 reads CASSQVSSVADTQYF. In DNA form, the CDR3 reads TGCGCCAGCAGCCAAGTTAGCTCAGTTGCAGATACGCAGTATTTT.

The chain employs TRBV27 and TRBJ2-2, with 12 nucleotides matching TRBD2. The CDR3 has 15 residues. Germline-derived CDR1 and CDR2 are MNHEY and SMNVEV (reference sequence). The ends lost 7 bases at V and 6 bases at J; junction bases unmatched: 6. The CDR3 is CASTTSGRLPGELFF. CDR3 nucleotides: TGTGCCAGCACCACTAGCGGGAGGCTTCCCGGGGAGCTGTTTTTT.

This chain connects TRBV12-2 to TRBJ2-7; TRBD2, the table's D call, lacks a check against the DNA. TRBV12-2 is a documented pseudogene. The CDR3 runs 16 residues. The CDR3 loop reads CASRPGTSGSVYEQYF. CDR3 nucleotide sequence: TGTGCAAGTCGCCCTGGGACTAGCGGGAGTGTTTACGAGCAGTACTTC.

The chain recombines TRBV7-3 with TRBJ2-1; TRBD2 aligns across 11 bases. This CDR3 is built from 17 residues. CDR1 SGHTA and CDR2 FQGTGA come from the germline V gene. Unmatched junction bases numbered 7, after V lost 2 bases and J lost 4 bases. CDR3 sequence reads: CASSLGQTSGTYNEQFF. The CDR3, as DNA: TGTGCCAGCAGCTTAGGCCAGACTAGCGGGACATACAATGAGCAGTTCTTC.